This TCR beta chain was sequenced in a study of T-cell reconstitution after alpha-beta-depleted transplantation in children. CDR3 length: 14 amino acids. V was pared by 4 bases and J by 7 bases, with 3 bases of the junction left unmatched. Germline V gives CDR1 SGHNT, CDR2 YYREEE (reference sequence). During its preparation, the TCRbeta library received unique molecular identifiers. MiXCR, run by TCRdb on the PCR reads, gives a single entry per CDR3 protein. The repertoire holds approximately 7,000 distinct CDR3 sequences, with less than 6% as singletons. In this sample, this clonotype turned up many times. The antigen remains unidentified. Study-wide points: Newly produced T cells mostly provided counts and TCRbeta diversity after one year, as hyperexpanded clones declined.

The clonotype originates from a child under two years old who had a stem cell transplant for acute myeloid leukemia, so the T cells may come from the graft donor. V usage is TRBV5-4 and J usage is TRBJ2-1; 12 bases are shared with TRBD2. Sequenced here: PBMCs, mostly from graft donor cells, sampled 180 days after TCRalphabeta/CD19-depleted stem cell transplant. CDR3 DNA sequence: TGTGCCAGCAGCCCGGGACTAGCGGGTAATGAGCAGTTCTTC. This sequence encodes CASSPGLAGNEQFF.